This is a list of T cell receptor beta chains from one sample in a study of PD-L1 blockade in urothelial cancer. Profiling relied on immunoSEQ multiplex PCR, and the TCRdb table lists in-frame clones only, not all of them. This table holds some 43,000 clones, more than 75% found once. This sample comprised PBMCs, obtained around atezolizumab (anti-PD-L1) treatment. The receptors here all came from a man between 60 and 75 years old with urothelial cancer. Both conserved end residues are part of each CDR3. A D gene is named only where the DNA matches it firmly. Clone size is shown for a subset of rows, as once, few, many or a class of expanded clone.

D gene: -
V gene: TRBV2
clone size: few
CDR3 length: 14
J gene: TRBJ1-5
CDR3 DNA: TGTGCCAGCAGTGGAGTAGGGGAAAGTCAGCCCCAGCATTTT
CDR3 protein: CASSGVGESQPQHF

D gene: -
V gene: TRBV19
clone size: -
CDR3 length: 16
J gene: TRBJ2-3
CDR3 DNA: TGTGCCAGTAGTTCAGCTAGGGGTCGAGGCACAGATACGCAGTATTTT
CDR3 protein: CASSSARGRGTDTQYF

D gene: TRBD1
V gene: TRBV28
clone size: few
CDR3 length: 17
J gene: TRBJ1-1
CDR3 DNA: TGTGCCAGCAGTTTAATGGGGCAGGGGGCGAAGAACACTGAAGCTTTCTTT
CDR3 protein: CASSLMGQGAKNTEAFF

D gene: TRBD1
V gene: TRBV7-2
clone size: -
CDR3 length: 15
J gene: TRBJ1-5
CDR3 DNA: TGTGCCAGCAGCCTGACAGGGGATAGCAATCAGCCCCAGCATTTT
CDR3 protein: CASSLTGDSNQPQHF

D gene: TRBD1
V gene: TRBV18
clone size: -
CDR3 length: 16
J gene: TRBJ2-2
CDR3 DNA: TGTGCCAGCTCTAGACAGGGGGCGAGAATCGGCGGGGAGCTGTTTTTT
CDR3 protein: CASSRQGARIGGELFF

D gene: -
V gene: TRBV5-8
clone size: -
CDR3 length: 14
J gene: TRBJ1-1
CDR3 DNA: TGTGCCAGCAGCAGGAGCCCCCAGGGCACTGAAGCTTTCTTT
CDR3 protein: CASSRSPQGTEAFF

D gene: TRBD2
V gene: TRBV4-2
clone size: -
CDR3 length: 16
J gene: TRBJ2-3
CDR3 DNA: TGTGCCAGCAGCCAAGAGGGACTAGCTCCCACAGATACGCAGTATTTT
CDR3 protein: CASSQEGLAPTDTQYF

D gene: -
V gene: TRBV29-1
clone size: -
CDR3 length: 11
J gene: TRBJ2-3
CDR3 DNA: TGCAGCGTCCAATTTTCCGATACGCAGTATTTT
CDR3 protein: CSVQFSDTQYF

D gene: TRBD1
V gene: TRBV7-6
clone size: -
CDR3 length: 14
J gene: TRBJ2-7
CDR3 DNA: TGTGCCAGCAGCTTAGGAGGACAGGCCCACGAGCAGTACTTC
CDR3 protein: CASSLGGQAHEQYF

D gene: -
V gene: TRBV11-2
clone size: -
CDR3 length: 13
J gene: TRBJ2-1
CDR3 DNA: TGTGCCAGCAGCTTAGAGAGGAACAATGAGCAGTTCTTC
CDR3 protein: CASSLERNNEQFF

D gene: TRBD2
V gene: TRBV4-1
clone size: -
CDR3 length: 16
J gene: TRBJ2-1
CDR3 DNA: TGCGCCAGCAGCCAAGAGAAGCGGGGGGGCTACAATGAGCAGTTCTTC
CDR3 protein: CASSQEKRGGYNEQFF

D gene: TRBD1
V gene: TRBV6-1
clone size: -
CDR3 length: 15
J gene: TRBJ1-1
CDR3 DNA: TGTGCCAGCAGTGAAAAGGGGACAGGGATCACTGAAGCTTTCTTT
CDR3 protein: CASSEKGTGITEAFF

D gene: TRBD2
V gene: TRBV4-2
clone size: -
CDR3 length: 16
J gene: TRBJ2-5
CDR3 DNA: TGTGCCAGCAGCCCGACTAGCGGGGGGTTCCAAGAGACCCAGTACTTC
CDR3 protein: CASSPTSGGFQETQYF

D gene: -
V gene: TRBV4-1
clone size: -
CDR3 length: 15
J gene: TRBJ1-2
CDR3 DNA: TGCGCCAGCAGCCTCCTTCTAGGAGGAAACTATGGCTACACCTTC
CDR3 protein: CASSLLLGGNYGYTF

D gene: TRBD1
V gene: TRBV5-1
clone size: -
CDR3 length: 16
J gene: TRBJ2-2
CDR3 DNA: TGCGCCAGCAGCTCGACAGGGGGAAGTGTCACCGGGGAGCTGTTTTTT
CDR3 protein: CASSSTGGSVTGELFF

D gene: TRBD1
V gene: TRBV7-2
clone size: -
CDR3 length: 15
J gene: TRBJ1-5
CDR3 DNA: TGTGCCAGCAGCACATATGGACAGGGCAATCAGCCCCAGCATTTT
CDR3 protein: CASSTYGQGNQPQHF

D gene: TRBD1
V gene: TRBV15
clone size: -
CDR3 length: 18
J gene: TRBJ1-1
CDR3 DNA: TGTGCCACCAGCAGGCTAACAGGGGGCTGGGGGGTGAACACTGAAGCTTTCTTT
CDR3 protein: CATSRLTGGWGVNTEAFF

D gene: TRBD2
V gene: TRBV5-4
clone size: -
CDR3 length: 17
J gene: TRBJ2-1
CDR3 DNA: TGTGCCAGCAGCTTGGATAGGCGGGGGGCCGCAGGCAATGAGCAGTTCTTC
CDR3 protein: CASSLDRRGAAGNEQFF

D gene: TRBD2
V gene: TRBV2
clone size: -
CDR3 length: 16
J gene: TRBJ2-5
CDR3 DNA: TGTGCCAGCAGTGAAGCGCTGCGGGAGGGCCAAGAGACCCAGTACTTC
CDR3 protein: CASSEALREGQETQYF

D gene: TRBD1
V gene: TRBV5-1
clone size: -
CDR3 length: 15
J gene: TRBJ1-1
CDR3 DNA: TGCGCCAGCAGCTACAATCAGGGGGCTCTGGCTGAAGCTTTCTTT
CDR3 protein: CASSYNQGALAEAFF

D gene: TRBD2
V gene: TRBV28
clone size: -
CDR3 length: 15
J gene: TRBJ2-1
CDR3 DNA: TGTGCCAGCAGTCTACTAGCGGGACTTTCAAATGAGCAGTTCTTC
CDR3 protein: CASSLLAGLSNEQFF

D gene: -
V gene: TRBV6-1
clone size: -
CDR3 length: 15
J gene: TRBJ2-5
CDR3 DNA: TGTGCCAGCAGTGAAGCTCAGGGTCTTAGGGAGACCCAGTACTTC
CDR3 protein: CASSEAQGLRETQYF

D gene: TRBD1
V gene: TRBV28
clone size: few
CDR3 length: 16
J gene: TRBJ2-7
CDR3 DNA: TGTGCCAGCAGTTTAGCTACAGGGGGGTTCACCTACGAGCAGTACTTC
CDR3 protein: CASSLATGGFTYEQYF

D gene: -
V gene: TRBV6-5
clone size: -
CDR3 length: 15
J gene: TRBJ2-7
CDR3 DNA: TGTGCCAGCAGTTCCCTTAGGGGTCCCCGTTACGAGCAGTACTTC
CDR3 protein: CASSSLRGPRYEQYF

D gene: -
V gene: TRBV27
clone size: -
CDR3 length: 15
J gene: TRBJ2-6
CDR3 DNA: TGTGCCAGCAGGGAGGAGCGTACTGGGGCCAACGTCCTGACTTTC
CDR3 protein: CASREERTGANVLTF

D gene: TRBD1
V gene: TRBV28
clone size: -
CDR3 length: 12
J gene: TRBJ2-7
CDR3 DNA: TGTGCCAGCAGGCCTCGACAGGGCGGGCAGTACTTC
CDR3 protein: CASRPRQGGQYF

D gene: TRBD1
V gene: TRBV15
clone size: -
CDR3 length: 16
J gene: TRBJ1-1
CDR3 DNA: TGTGCCACCAGCAGAGCTTCCGGGACAGGGAACACTGAAGCTTTCTTT
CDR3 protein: CATSRASGTGNTEAFF

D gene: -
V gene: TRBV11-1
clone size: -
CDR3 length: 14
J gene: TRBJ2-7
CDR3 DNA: TGTGCCAGCAGCTTAGAACAGCCCCCTCTAGAGCAGTACTTC
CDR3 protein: CASSLEQPPLEQYF